This TCR beta chain was recorded in a study of blood T cells in healthy people across ages. This clonotype was counted a few times. Unmatched junction bases numbered 3, after V lost 9 bases and J lost 4 bases. This CDR3 contains 12 residues. CDR1 KGHDR and CDR2 SFDVKD come from the germline V gene. Then a second PCR, running about 6 to 12 cycles, was carried out with a sample-barcoded 5' primer and a J-beta primer mix. TCRdb independently ran MiXCR on the 5' RACE reads; one entry per CDR3 protein. The table includes some 640,000 distinct CDR3 sequences, around 49% detected once. Sequencing was done on a sample of blood. This rearrangement joins TRBV24-1 to TRBJ1-2; the match to TRBD1 covers 8 bases. The sequence derives from a woman in her sixties in good health. The DNA for the CDR3 is TGTGCCACCGCGGACAGGGTCTATGGCTACACCTTC. Protein sequence: CATADRVYGYTF.